The present T cell receptor beta chain was sequenced within a study of blood T cell repertoires in COVID-19. At the level of the study: Samples taken during acute and convalescent COVID-19 were collected in the United States, Italy and Spain.

Cohorts were assigned according to the clinical history that participants reported. The study recruited exposed participants who had met a COVID-19 case within 2 weeks before entry. Original handling: Reference gene primers were amplified, and this amplification served to estimate nucleated cell counts. The repertoire was sequenced with immunoSEQ multiplex PCR; TCRdb's copy has only in-frame clones and lacks some. D and trimming were read from the DNA, whereas the V and J calls and clone size are those reported in that table. The sample carries fewer than 350,000 clones, 75% to 90% recorded once. The source of this sequence is a woman in her twenties or thirties who had been exposed to COVID-19. The sequencing input was PBMCs or T cells enriched from blood (not recorded which).

CDR3 bases: TGTGCCAGCAGCTCGTTACAGGGGGCGAGGAAATGGCCCTACGAGCAGTACTTC. Protein product: CASSSLQGARKWPYEQYF. This rearrangement joins TRBV27 to TRBJ2-7; 9 nucleotides agree with TRBD1. The germline CDR1 and CDR2 sequences are MNHEY and SMNVEV (reference sequence). The CDR3 has 18 amino acids. The V and J ends lost 6 bases and 2 bases, in that order; junction bases with no gene match: 17.